Presented here are 11 T cell receptor beta chains from one specimen sequenced in a study of T cell responses to AZD1222 COVID-19 vaccine. The assay was immunoSEQ multiplex PCR, and TCRdb's table has in-frame clones only and misses some. There are approximately 80,000 clones in the sample; about 87% occur only once, and around 5% lies in the top ten. This specimen consisted of peripheral blood, obtained on day 0 of AZD1222 vaccination. The receptors were gathered from an adult in good health.

The rearrangement uses TRBV7-8 and TRBJ1-1, with a tentative D call TRBD1 (6 bases). The V gene lost 5 bases and the J gene lost 4 bases, with 26 bases spanning the gap. This CDR3 is 18 amino acids long. CDR1 and CDR2 (germline): SGHVS, FQNEAQ. The CDR3 here is CASSLSPNGGRARTEAFF. The CDR3 DNA reads TGTGCCAGCAGCCTCTCACCGAATGGGGGGCGCGCCCGCACTGAAGCTTTCTTT.

Here the CDR3 DNA reads TGTGCCAGCAGTCCCGAGCTCCAGAAAGAGACCCAGTACTTC. This codes for CASSPELQKETQYF. V and J are TRBV2 and TRBJ2-5; no clear D gene. The CDR3 contains 14 residues. V shed 5 bases and J shed 3 bases, with 13 bases lying between them. The germline V gene encodes CDR1 SNHLY and CDR2 FYNNEI.

The rearrangement joins TRBV14 to TRBJ1-1, with unresolved D. V was cut by 3 bases and J by 5 bases, with 10 bases left in between. This CDR3 is 13 amino acids long. Germline CDR1 reads SGHDN; CDR2 reads FVKESK. The CDR3 DNA reads TGTGCCAGCAGCCAGTACCGCGGGACTGAAGCTTTCTTT. It encodes CASSQYRGTEAFF.

Of note for this clone: A read error may produce the germline difference seen at one junction end. The chain recombines TRBV2 with TRBJ1-1; possibly TRBD1 for D (6 bases). The germline gives CDR1 SNHLY, CDR2 FYNNEI. The CDR3 has 12 amino acids. The CDR3 here is CASSRDTDLLLF. CDR3 nucleotides: TGTGCCAGCAGCCGGGACACGGACTTGCTTCTCTTT.

The chain links TRBV2 to TRBJ1-4; D is perhaps TRBD1 (5 bases). Germline CDR1 reads SNHLY; CDR2 reads FYNNEI. The CDR3 runs to 13 residues. The V end lost 3 bases, the J end lost 12 bases, and 14 bases lay between the germline ends. The CDR3 sequence: CASSDARVGQLFF. In nucleotides, the CDR3 is TGTGCCAGCAGTGATGCCAGGGTGGGGCAACTGTTTTTT.

The CDR3 DNA reads as TGTGCCAGCAGGACAGGGGGCTACACTGAAGCTTTCTTT. The encoded protein is CASRTGGYTEAFF. The V and J genes are TRBV3-1 (or the pseudogene TRBV3-2) and TRBJ1-1; TRBD1 matches 10 bases. This CDR3 region has 13 residues. Germline V gives CDR1 LGHDT, CDR2 YNNKEL (reference sequence). V was pared by 6 bases and J by 3 bases, with 1 base of the junction left unmatched.

This chain links TRBV20-1 with TRBJ1-5; maybe TRBD1 (5 bases). The CDR3 sequence is 17 residues long. Deletions cut 3 bases from V and 1 base from J, with 19 bases between. The germline gives CDR1 DFQATT, CDR2 SNEGSKA (reference sequence). CDR3 amino acids: CSASAGGSVGSNQPQHF. The DNA for the CDR3 is TGCAGTGCTAGTGCCGGGGGGTCCGTGGGGAGCAATCAGCCCCAGCATTTT.

This clone came up a few times. V usage is TRBV4-1 and J usage is TRBJ2-7; 7 positions match TRBD1. The CDR3 contains 15 residues. With V trimmed by 1 base and J by 4 bases, 7 bases remained unmatched. Germline V gene data show CDR1 as MGHRA and CDR2 as YSYEKL. CDR3 loop: CASSQAPLTGYEQYF. In DNA, the CDR3 is TGCGCCAGCAGCCAAGCCCCCCTGACAGGGTACGAGCAGTACTTC.

The V and J genes are TRBV28 and TRBJ2-2; 7 nucleotides agree with TRBD1. The CDR3 runs 14 residues. With V trimmed by 7 bases and J by 3 bases, 5 bases remained unmatched. Germline CDR1 reads MDHEN; CDR2 reads SYDVKM. In DNA form, the CDR3 reads TGTGCCAGCACCGTAGGGGGCTACACCGGGGAGCTGTTTTTT. The encoded protein is CASTVGGYTGELFF.

This rearrangement joins TRBV30 to TRBJ1-2; D might be TRBD1 (5 bases). The CDR3 is 12 residues long. Looked up from germline, CDR1 is GTSNPN and CDR2 is SVGIG (reference sequence). Trimming left V 8 bases short and J 6 bases short, with 16 bases between. CDR3 amino acids: CARSGGADGYTF. The DNA for the CDR3 is TGTGCCCGCTCTGGAGGGGCGGATGGCTACACCTTC.

J is TRBJ1-2 and V is TRBV4-3; D not certain. CDR3 length: 14 amino acids. CDR1 is LGHNA and CDR2 is YSLEER in the germline V gene. The V and J ends lost 0 bases and 6 bases respectively, with 11 bases between them. This chain's CDR3 is CASSQDLGKNGYTF. The DNA for the CDR3 is TGCGCCAGCAGCCAAGATTTGGGGAAGAATGGCTACACCTTC.